The clone carrying this TCR beta chain was seen many times. Ophthalmopathy donors were characterized by moderate-to-severe activity, CAS of at least 3, NOSPECS of at least 4, and duration under 3 months. The authors isolated PBMCs from around 10 ml of fresh peripheral blood. The data derive from a study of Graves' ophthalmopathy and Graves' hyperthyroidism. Study overall: The blood sample was drawn at first diagnosis and before any treatment.

Amplified material comprised TCR beta CDR3 regions derived from RNA transcripts. First-round RT-PCR used HTBI primers; second-round multiplex PCR followed. TCRdb re-analysed the multiplex PCR reads in MiXCR, keeping a single row per CDR3 protein. This table holds about 370,000 distinct CDR3 sequences, about a sixth found once. Input material: peripheral blood. The receptor was isolated from a woman younger than 35 with Graves' ophthalmopathy.

CDR3 protein: CASSLSGEGTEAFF. As DNA, the CDR3 is TGCGCCAGCAGCTTATCAGGGGAAGGCACTGAAGCTTTCTTT. This chain joins TRBV5-1 and TRBJ1-1, with D perhaps TRBD1 (6 bases). Germline CDR1 is SGHRS and CDR2 is YFSETQ. This CDR3 region has 14 residues. Trimming took off 2 bases at V and 4 bases at J, with 12 bases between the two ends.